This T cell receptor beta chain comes out of a study of control samples from healthy donors and cancer patients. From germline, CDR1 is MGHRA and CDR2 YSYEKL. The CDR3 length is 15 residues. Trimming left V 3 bases short and J 2 bases short, with 11 bases between. Generated by immunoSEQ multiplex PCR, the TCRdb table keeps only in-frame clones and is missing some. The table has about 45,000 clones, under 95% seen once. This sequence joins TRBV4-1 and TRBJ1-3; no clear D. The sample comprised PBMCs. This sequence originates from a woman between 40 and 55 years old with head and neck cancer. The CDR3 is CASSQAAGAGNTIYF. CDR3 nucleotides: TGCGCCAGCAGCCAGGCCGCGGGTGCTGGAAACACCATATATTTT.